This is a list of T cell receptor beta chains from one sample in a study of T cell responses to AZD1222 COVID-19 vaccine. Clones were sequenced by immunoSEQ multiplex PCR, and TCRdb holds only the in-frame ones, with some missing. The sample lists some 110,000 clones; approximately 93% were seen once. Source: peripheral blood, taken on day 0 of AZD1222 vaccination. The receptors originated from an adult in good health. Each CDR3 is given with its conserved first and last residue. D genes are given only for firm matches. Clone size is shown for a subset of rows, as once, few, many or a class of expanded clone.

J gene,V gene,D gene,clone size,CDR3 protein,CDR3 DNA
TRBJ2-5,TRBV3-1/TRBV3-2,TRBD1,.,CASSLVGQGGETQYF,TGTGCCAGCAGCCTCGTCGGACAGGGCGGCGAGACCCAGTACTTC
TRBJ2-7,TRBV20-1,.,once,CSALTGYEQYF,TGCAGTGCACTTACAGGTTACGAGCAGTACTTC
TRBJ1-6,TRBV10-3,TRBD1,.,CAIRTGVNSPLHF,TGTGCCATCAGAACAGGGGTTAATTCACCCCTCCACTTT
TRBJ1-2,TRBV25-1,TRBD1,.,CASSDYRGLDYGYTF,TGTGCCAGCAGTGATTACAGGGGGCTTGACTATGGCTACACCTTC
TRBJ2-7,TRBV14,.,.,CASSQEPFDSYEQYF,TGTGCCAGCAGCCAAGAGCCCTTTGACTCCTACGAGCAGTACTTC
TRBJ2-1,TRBV5-1,TRBD1,.,CASSAGTGWTNEQFF,TGCGCCAGCAGCGCTGGGACAGGGTGGACGAATGAGCAGTTCTTC
TRBJ2-3,TRBV3-1/TRBV3-2,TRBD2,.,CASSQAVGGSTDTQYF,TGTGCCAGCAGCCAAGCGGTGGGAGGGAGCACAGATACGCAGTATTTT
TRBJ2-1,TRBV11-3,.,.,CASSLASYNEQFF,TGTGCCAGCAGCTTAGCTTCCTACAATGAGCAGTTCTTC
TRBJ1-4,TRBV7-2,.,.,CASSLVAGASEKLFF,TGTGCCAGCAGCTTAGTGGCGGGGGCCAGTGAAAAACTGTTTTTT
TRBJ1-1,TRBV7-2,.,once,CASSQDGNTEAFF,TGTGCCAGCAGCCAGGACGGGAACACTGAAGCTTTCTTT
TRBJ2-3,TRBV7-2,TRBD2,.,CASSFNSGIGTDTQYF,TGTGCCAGCAGCTTCAATAGCGGGATTGGCACAGATACGCAGTATTTT
TRBJ1-4,TRBV7-3,.,.,CASSFWLNEKLFF,TGTGCCAGCAGCTTTTGGCTGAATGAAAAACTGTTTTTT
TRBJ1-3,TRBV19,TRBD1,.,CASSILTGAEGNTIYF,TGTGCCAGTAGTATATTGACAGGGGCGGAAGGAAACACCATATATTTT
TRBJ2-3,TRBV18,.,.,CASSPPAGGTDTQYF,TGTGCCAGCTCACCACCGGCTGGCGGCACAGATACGCAGTATTTT
TRBJ1-2,TRBV16,.,.,CASSQSGYGYTF,TGTGCCAGCAGCCAATCGGGGTATGGCTACACCTTC
TRBJ1-2,TRBV15,.,.,CATSSGREGYGYTF,TGTGCCACCAGCAGTGGGAGGGAAGGCTATGGCTACACCTTC
TRBJ1-5,TRBV5-5,.,.,CASSLIQSNQPQHF,TGTGCCAGCAGCTTGATACAGAGCAATCAGCCCCAGCATTTT
TRBJ2-1,TRBV10-2,.,.,CATRLGGGGYNEQFF,TGCGCCACTAGATTGGGGGGAGGAGGCTACAATGAGCAGTTCTTC
TRBJ2-3,TRBV7-2,TRBD2,.,CASSLGTRGDTQYF,TGTGCCAGCAGCCTAGGGACTAGAGGTGATACGCAGTATTTT
TRBJ1-5,TRBV12-3/TRBV12-4,.,.,CASSLGRDQPQHF,TGTGCCAGCAGTCTGGGCAGGGACCAGCCCCAGCATTTT
TRBJ1-1,TRBV19,.,.,CASKVHRGNTEAFF,TGTGCCAGTAAGGTCCACAGAGGGAACACTGAAGCTTTCTTT
TRBJ1-5,TRBV30,.,.,CAWSVGDYSNQPQHF,TGTGCCTGGAGTGTCGGGGACTATAGCAATCAGCCCCAGCATTTT
TRBJ1-5,TRBV20-1,TRBD1,.,CSASGQGRYTSNQPQHF,TGCAGTGCTAGTGGACAGGGGCGATACACTAGCAATCAGCCCCAGCATTTT
TRBJ2-7,TRBV27,.,once,CASSSRGSTSYEQYF,TGTGCCAGCAGTTCAAGAGGGTCAACCTCCTACGAGCAGTACTTC
TRBJ2-5,TRBV18,.,.,CASSPPGQRETQYF,TGTGCCAGCTCACCACCTGGACAGCGAGAGACCCAGTACTTC
TRBJ2-1,TRBV7-8,.,once,CASSQNPGLGYNEQFF,TGTGCCAGCAGCCAAAACCCAGGACTGGGATACAATGAGCAGTTCTTC
TRBJ2-4,TRBV12-5,TRBD1,.,CASGPSGTAIQYF,TGTGCTAGTGGTCCTTCCGGGACAGCCATTCAGTACTTC
TRBJ2-7,TRBV9,.,.,CASSRQLGELYEQYF,TGTGCCAGCAGCCGCCAATTGGGGGAACTTTACGAGCAGTACTTC
TRBJ2-2,TRBV27,TRBD1,once,CASSLYPRQGNPGELFF,TGTGCCAGCAGTTTATACCCCCGACAGGGAAACCCCGGGGAGCTGTTTTTT
TRBJ2-7,TRBV6-6,TRBD2,.,CASGAGETYEQYF,TGTGCCAGCGGAGCGGGAGAGACTTACGAGCAGTACTTC
TRBJ1-1,TRBV20-1,.,.,CSASRWGGQRGDEAFF,TGCAGTGCTAGTCGATGGGGGGGGCAGCGTGGGGATGAAGCTTTCTTT
TRBJ2-5,TRBV5-4,TRBD1,.,CASSPRTGASRETQYF,TGTGCCAGCAGCCCCAGAACAGGGGCCTCCCGAGAGACCCAGTACTTC
TRBJ1-3,TRBV9,.,.,CASSLTGGGNTIYF,TGTGCCAGCAGTCTAACAGGTGGAGGGAACACCATATATTTT
TRBJ2-1,TRBV12-2,.,.,CASRLEPPGGGGNNEQFF,TGTGCAAGTCGCTTAGAGCCCCCTGGGGGCGGGGGAAACAATGAGCAGTTCTTC
TRBJ1-1,TRBV10-2,TRBD1,.,CASSGDRGNTEAFF,TGCGCCAGCAGTGGAGACAGGGGCAACACTGAAGCTTTCTTT
TRBJ2-3,TRBV7-9,TRBD2,.,CASSLAWTSGRDGTDTQYF,TGTGCCAGCAGCTTAGCATGGACTAGCGGGAGGGACGGAACAGATACGCAGTATTTT
TRBJ1-5,TRBV5-4,TRBD1,few,CASNLGQAGNQPQHF,TGTGCCAGCAACCTTGGACAGGCCGGCAATCAGCCCCAGCATTTT
TRBJ2-7,TRBV19,TRBD2,.,CASSKSGTSGRLREQYF,TGTGCCAGTAGTAAATCCGGGACTAGCGGGAGGTTGAGGGAGCAGTACTTC
TRBJ1-2,TRBV27,.,.,CASSQRGNYGYTF,TGTGCCAGCAGTCAAAGGGGGAACTATGGCTACACCTTC
TRBJ1-5,TRBV6-6,.,once,CASSPAAGLSNSNQPQHF,TGTGCCAGCAGTCCGGCGGCAGGGCTATCGAATAGCAATCAGCCCCAGCATTTT
TRBJ1-2,TRBV7-8,TRBD1,.,CASSPLLGGTGPYGYTF,TGTGCCAGCAGCCCCCTCCTAGGCGGGACAGGGCCCTATGGCTACACCTTC
TRBJ1-4,TRBV27,.,.,CASSPETSRTEKLFF,TGTGCCAGCAGTCCGGAAACTTCGAGAACTGAAAAACTGTTTTTT
TRBJ1-1,TRBV3-1/TRBV3-2,.,.,CASSPRGNTEAFF,TGTGCCAGCAGCCCCAGGGGGAACACTGAAGCTTTCTTT
TRBJ1-2,TRBV12-3/TRBV12-4,.,.,CASSNTGYPTF,TGTGCCAGCAGCAATACAGGATATCCCACCTTC
TRBJ1-4,TRBV28,.,.,CASSSYSKATSEKLFF,TGTGCCAGCAGTTCTTATTCAAAAGCGACCAGTGAAAAACTGTTTTTT
TRBJ1-5,TRBV5-6,.,.,CASSIQGKWQPQHF,TGTGCCAGCAGCATACAGGGAAAGTGGCAGCCCCAGCATTTT
TRBJ1-2,TRBV5-1,.,.,CASSLGQTINYGYTF,TGCGCCAGCAGCTTGGGACAGACAATTAACTATGGCTACACCTTC
TRBJ2-1,TRBV18,TRBD2,.,CASSPWTSLYNEQFF,TGTGCCAGCTCACCCTGGACTAGTTTGTACAATGAGCAGTTCTTC
TRBJ1-4,TRBV3-1/TRBV3-2,.,.,CASSQVSRGQEKLFF,TGTGCCAGCAGCCAAGTATCAAGGGGCCAGGAAAAACTGTTTTTT
TRBJ1-2,TRBV27,.,.,CASSSGGNYGYTF,TGTGCCAGCAGTTCGGGAGGAAACTATGGCTACACCTTC
TRBJ2-1,TRBV6-1,TRBD2,.,CASSDSTSGKDEQFF,TGTGCCAGCAGTGACAGCACTAGCGGGAAAGATGAGCAGTTCTTC
TRBJ2-3,TRBV19,.,.,CASSKIGVGTITDTQYF,TGTGCCAGTAGTAAGATAGGGGTCGGGACAATAACAGATACGCAGTATTTT
TRBJ2-7,TRBV6-5,TRBD1,once,CASTTSGTGGDEQYF,TGTGCCAGCACTACATCCGGGACAGGGGGCGACGAGCAGTACTTC
TRBJ2-7,TRBV13,.,.,CASSPGQNEQYF,TGTGCCAGCAGCCCTGGACAGAACGAGCAGTACTTC
TRBJ2-5,TRBV4-2,.,.,CASSRETQYF,TGTGCCAGCAGCCGAGAGACCCAGTACTTC